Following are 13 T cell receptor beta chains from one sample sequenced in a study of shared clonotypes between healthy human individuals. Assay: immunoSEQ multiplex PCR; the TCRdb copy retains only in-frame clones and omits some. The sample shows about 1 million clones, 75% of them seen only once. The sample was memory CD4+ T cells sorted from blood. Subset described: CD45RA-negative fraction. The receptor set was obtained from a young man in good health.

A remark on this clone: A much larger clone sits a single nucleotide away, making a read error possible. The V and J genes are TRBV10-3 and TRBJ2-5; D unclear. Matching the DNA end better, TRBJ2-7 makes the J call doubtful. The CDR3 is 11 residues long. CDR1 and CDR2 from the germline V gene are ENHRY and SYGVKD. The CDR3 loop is CAISESAEQYF. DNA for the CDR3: TGTGCCATCAGTGAGTCTGCCGAGCAGTACTTC.

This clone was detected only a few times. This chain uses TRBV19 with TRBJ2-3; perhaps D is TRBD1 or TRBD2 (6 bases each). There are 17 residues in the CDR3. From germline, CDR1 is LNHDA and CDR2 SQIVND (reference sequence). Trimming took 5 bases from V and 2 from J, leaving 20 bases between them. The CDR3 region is CASSDPGGPSYTDTQYF. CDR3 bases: TGTGCCAGTAGTGACCCTGGGGGGCCCTCCTACACAGATACGCAGTATTTT.

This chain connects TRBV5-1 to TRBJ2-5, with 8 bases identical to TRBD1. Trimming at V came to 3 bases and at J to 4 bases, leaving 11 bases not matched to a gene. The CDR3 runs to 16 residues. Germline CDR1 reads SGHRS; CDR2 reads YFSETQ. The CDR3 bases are TGCGCCAGCAGCTCCGGGACAGGAAAGTCCCTAGAGACCCAGTACTTC. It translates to CASSSGTGKSLETQYF.

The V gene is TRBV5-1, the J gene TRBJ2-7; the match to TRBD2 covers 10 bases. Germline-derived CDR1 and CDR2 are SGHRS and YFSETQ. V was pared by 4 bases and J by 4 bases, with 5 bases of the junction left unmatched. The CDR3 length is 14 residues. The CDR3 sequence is CASSPSGSVYEQYF. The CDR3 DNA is TGCGCCAGCAGCCCTAGCGGGAGTGTATACGAGCAGTACTTC.

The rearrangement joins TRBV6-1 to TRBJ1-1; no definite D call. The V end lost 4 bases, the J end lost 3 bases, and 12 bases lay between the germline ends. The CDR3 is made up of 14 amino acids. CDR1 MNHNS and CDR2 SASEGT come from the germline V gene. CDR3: CASSVEDGYTEAFF. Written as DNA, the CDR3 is TGTGCCAGCAGTGTTGAAGACGGCTACACTGAAGCTTTCTTT.

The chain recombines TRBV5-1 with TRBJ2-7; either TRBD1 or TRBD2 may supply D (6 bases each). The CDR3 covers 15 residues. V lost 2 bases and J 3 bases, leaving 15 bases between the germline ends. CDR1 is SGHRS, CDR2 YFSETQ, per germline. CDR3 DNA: TGCGCCAGCAGCTTTCACCGGGGGCAAATCTACGAGCAGTACTTC. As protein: CASSFHRGQIYEQYF.

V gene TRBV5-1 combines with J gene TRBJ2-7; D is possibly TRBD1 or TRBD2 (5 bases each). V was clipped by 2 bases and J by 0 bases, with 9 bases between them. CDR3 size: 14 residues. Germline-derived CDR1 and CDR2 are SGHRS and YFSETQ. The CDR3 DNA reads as TGCGCCAGCAGCTTAAGAGGGACCTCCTACGAGCAGTACTTC. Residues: CASSLRGTSYEQYF.

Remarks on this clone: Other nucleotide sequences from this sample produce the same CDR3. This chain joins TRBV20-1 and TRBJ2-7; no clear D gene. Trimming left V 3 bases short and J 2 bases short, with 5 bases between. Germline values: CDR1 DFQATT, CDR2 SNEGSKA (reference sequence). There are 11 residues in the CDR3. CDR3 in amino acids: CSASDPYEQYF. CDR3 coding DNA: TGCAGTGCTAGTGACCCCTACGAGCAGTACTTC.

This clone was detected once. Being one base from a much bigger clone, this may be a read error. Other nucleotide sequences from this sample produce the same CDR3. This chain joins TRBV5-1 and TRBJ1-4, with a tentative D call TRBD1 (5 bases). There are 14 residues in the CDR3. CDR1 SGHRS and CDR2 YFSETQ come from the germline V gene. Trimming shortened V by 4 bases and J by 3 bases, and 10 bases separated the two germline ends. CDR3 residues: CASSPGGANEKLFF. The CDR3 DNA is TGCGCCAGCAGCCCGGGGGGAGCTAATGAAAAACTGTTTTTT.

The CDR3 loop reads CASSVASRWGSPLHF. In DNA, the CDR3 is TGTGCCAGCAGCGTTGCATCCCGGTGGGGATCACCCCTCCACTTT. The V gene is TRBV9, the J gene TRBJ1-6; D is uncertain. Trimming removed 2 bases from V and 10 bases from J, with 16 bases in between. The CDR3 consists of 15 residues. Germline assignment: CDR1 SGDLS and CDR2 YYNGEE.

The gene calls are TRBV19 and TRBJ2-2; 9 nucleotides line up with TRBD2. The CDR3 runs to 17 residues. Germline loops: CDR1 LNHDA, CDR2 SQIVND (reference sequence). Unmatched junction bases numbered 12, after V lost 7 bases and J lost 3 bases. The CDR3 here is CASIDKRLAVHTGELFF. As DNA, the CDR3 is TGTGCCAGTATCGATAAGAGACTAGCGGTCCACACCGGGGAGCTGTTTTTT.

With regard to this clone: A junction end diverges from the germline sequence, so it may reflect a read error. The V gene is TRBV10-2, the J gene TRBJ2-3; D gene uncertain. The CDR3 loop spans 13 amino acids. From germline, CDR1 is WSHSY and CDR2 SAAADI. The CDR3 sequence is CATNYGSTDTQYF. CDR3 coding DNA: TGCGCCACCAACTACGGCAGCACGGATACGCAGTATTTT.

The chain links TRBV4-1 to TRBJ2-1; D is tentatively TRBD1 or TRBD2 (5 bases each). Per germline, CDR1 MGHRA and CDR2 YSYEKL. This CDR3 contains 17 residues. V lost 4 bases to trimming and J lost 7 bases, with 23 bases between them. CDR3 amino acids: CASSRVGVAGARNEQFF. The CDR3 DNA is TGCGCCAGCAGCCGAGTGGGGGTGGCTGGAGCAAGGAATGAGCAGTTCTTC.